A single TCR beta chain is shown here with its context. Source study methods: Nucleated cell number was recorded as an estimate derived from reference gene primer amplification. Produced via immunoSEQ multiplex PCR; TCRdb's table is partial and in-frame only. The DNA gave D and trimming, while V, J and clone size come from that table. The table lists more than 150,000 clones, about 85% of them singletons. The data belong to a study of blood T cell repertoires in COVID-19. With 2 bases clipped from V and 0 bases from J, the junction kept 11 bases outside the gene matches. Looked up from germline, CDR1 is LGHDT and CDR2 is YNNKEL (reference sequence). This CDR3 has 21 amino acids.

V is TRBV3-1 (or the pseudogene TRBV3-2) and J is TRBJ2-1, with 15 bases that match TRBD2. Material: peripheral blood. This clonotype was sampled from a woman aged 70-85 years with acute or convalescent COVID-19. Here the CDR3 DNA reads TGTGCCAGCAGCCAATTCCAGGGACTAGCGGGGGGCTTGCGCTCCTACAATGAGCAGTTCTTC. Its translation is CASSQFQGLAGGLRSYNEQFF.